This T cell receptor beta chain comes out of a study of blood T cell repertoires in COVID-19. The data were produced by immunoSEQ multiplex PCR, yet TCRdb's version contains in-frame clones alone and is incomplete. The data show 200,000 to 250,000 clones, with about nine tenths seen just once and approximately 6.2% held by the top ten. Germline-derived CDR1 and CDR2 are MGHRA and YSYEKL. V lost 5 bases and J lost 5; bases outside the gene matches: 14. The CDR3 totals 17 residues. This chain joins TRBV4-1 and TRBJ2-1; 8 bases line up with TRBD2. This sequence was found in a man aged 55-75 years with acute or convalescent COVID-19. Material: peripheral blood. The DNA of the CDR3 is TGCGCCAGCAGCGATGAGGCGGGACTAGTGAGAGACAATGAGCAGTTCTTC. It codes for CASSDEAGLVRDNEQFF.